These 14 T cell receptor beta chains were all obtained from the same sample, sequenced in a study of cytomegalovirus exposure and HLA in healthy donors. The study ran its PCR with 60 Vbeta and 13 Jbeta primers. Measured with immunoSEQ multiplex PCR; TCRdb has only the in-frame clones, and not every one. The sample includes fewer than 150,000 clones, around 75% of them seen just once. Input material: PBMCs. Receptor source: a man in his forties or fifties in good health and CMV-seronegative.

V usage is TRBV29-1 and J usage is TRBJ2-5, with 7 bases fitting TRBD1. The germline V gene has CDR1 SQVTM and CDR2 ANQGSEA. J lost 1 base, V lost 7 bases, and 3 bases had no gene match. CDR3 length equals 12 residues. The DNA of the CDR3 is TGCAGCGGTGGGGACAGCCAAGAGACCCAGTACTTC. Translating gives CSGGDSQETQYF.

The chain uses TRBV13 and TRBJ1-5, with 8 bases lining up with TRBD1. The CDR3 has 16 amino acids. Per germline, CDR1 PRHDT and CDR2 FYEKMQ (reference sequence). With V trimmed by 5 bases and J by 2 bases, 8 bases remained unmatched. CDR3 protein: CASSNRQGRGNQPQHF. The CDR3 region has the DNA TGTGCCAGCAGCAACCGACAGGGGCGCGGCAATCAGCCCCAGCATTTT.

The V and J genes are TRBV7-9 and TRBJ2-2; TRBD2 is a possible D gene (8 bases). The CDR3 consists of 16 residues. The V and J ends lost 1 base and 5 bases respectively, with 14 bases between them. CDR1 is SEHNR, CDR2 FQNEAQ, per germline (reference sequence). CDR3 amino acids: CASSLGQGLDTGELFF. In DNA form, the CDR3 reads TGTGCCAGCAGCTTAGGACAGGGACTAGATACCGGGGAGCTGTTTTTT.

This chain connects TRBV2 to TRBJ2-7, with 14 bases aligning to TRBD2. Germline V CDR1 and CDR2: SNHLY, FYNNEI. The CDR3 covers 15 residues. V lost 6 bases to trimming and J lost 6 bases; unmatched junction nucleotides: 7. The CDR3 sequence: CASSKTSGRAGEQYF. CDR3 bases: TGTGCCAGCAGCAAGACTAGCGGGAGGGCGGGCGAGCAGTACTTC.

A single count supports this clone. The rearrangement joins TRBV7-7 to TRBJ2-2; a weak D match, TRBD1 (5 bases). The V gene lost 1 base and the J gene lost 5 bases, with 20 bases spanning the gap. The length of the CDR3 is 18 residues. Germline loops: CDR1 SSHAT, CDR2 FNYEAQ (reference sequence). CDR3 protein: CASSLVDSPIGETGELFF. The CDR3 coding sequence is TGTGCCAGCAGCTTAGTTGACAGCCCCATTGGTGAAACCGGGGAGCTGTTTTTT.

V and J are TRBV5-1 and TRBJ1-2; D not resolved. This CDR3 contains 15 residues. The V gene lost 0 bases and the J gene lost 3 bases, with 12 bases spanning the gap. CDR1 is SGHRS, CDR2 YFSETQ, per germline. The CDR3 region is CASSLGGLAHYGYTF. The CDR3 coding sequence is TGCGCCAGCAGCTTGGGCGGCTTGGCCCACTATGGCTACACCTTC.

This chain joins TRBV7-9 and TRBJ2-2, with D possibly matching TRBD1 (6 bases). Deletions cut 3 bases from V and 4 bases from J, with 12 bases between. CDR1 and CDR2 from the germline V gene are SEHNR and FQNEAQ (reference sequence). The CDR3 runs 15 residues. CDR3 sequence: CASSLAGAFTGELFF. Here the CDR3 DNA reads TGTGCCAGCAGCTTGGCAGGGGCTTTCACCGGGGAGCTGTTTTTT.

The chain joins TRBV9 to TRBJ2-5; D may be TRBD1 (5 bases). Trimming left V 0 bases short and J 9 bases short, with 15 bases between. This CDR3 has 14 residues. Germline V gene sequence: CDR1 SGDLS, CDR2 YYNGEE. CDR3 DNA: TGTGCCAGCAGCGTAGCGGCAGGGTGGTCGGCCCAGTACTTC. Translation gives CASSVAAGWSAQYF.

This CDR3 reads CASSDQQGARSTEAFF. DNA for the CDR3: TGTGCCAGCTCAGACCAACAGGGGGCGCGGAGCACTGAAGCTTTCTTT. J is TRBJ1-1 and V is TRBV18, with 9 nucleotides matching TRBD1. There are 16 residues in the CDR3. In germline, CDR1 is KGHSH, CDR2 LQKENI. The J segment lost 4 bases and the V segment lost 5 bases, leaving 11 bases of the junction unmatched. The whole variable domain, remainder taken from reference TRBV18 and TRBJ1-1, is NAGVMQNPRHLVRRRGQEARLRCSPMKGHSHVYWYRQLPEEGLKFMVYLQKENIIDESGMPKERFSAEFPKEGPSILRIQQVVRGDSAAYFCASSDQQGARSTEAFFGQGTRLTVV.

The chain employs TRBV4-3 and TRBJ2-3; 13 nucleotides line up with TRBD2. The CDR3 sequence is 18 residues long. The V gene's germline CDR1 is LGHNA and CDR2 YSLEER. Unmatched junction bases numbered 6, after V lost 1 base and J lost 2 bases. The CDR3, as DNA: TGCGCCAGCAGCCAAGCACTAGCGGGGGGGCCGGACACAGATACGCAGTATTTT. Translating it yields CASSQALAGGPDTDTQYF.

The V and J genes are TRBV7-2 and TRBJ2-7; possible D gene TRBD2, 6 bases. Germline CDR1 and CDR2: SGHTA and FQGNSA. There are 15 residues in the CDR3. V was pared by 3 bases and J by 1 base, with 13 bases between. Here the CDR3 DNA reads TGTGCCAGCAGCTTTAGCGGAGGATTTTCCTACGAGCAGTACTTC. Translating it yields CASSFSGGFSYEQYF.

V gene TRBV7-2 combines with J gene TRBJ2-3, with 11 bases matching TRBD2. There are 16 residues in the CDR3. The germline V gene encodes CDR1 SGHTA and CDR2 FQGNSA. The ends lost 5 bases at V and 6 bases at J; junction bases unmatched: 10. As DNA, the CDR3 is TGTGCCAGCAGCCGCCAGACTAGCGGGGCGAGGGATACGCAGTATTTT. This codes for CASSRQTSGARDTQYF.

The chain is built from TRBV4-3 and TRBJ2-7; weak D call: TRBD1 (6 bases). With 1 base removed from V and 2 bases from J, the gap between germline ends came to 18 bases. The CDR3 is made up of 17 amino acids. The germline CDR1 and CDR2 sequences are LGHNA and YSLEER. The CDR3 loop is CASSQAPVDRTPYEQYF. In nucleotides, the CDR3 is TGCGCCAGCAGCCAAGCCCCCGTCGACAGGACCCCCTACGAGCAGTACTTC.

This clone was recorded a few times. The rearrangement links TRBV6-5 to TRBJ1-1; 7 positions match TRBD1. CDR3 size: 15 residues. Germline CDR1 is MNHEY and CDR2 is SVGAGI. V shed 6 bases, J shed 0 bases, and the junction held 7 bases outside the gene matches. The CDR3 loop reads CASRYTGVLNTEAFF. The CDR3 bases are TGTGCCAGCAGGTACACAGGGGTTTTGAACACTGAAGCTTTCTTT.